The clone carrying this T cell receptor (beta chain) was recorded many times. Its target is not known. No treatment of any kind had been given to any patient before thyroid surgery. Germline V gives CDR1 MNHNS, CDR2 SASEGT. Trimming stripped 4 bases from V and 1 base from J, with 8 bases between. The CDR3 has 14 residues. The data derive from a study of metastatic and nonmetastatic thyroid tumors. Study information: Where malignant and benign thyroid patients were concerned, repertoires were compared across blood and tumor or nodule tissue. The study's findings and limits: Significantly greater TCR beta diversity was reportedly found in malignant thyroid tumors than in benign nodules (in blood and tumor).

In the authors' methods: The study's classifier, a distant-metastasis tool for papillary thyroid cancer, was built using CDR3 differences across clinicopathological groups. Through MiXCR, TCRdb re-clonotyped the PCR reads. Clone size and V and J calls follow TCRdb, not the original study. The data contain approximately 86,000 clones, 9.5% to 15% of them seen just once; the ten biggest clones take up approximately 8.8%. The TCR sequence derives from a female donor with papillary thyroid cancer or a benign thyroid nodule (not recorded which). Some clones in this sample may be carry-over from other donors' samples. Sequenced material: tumor tissue. The rearrangement joins TRBV6-1 to TRBJ1-3; D is unclear. CDR3 sequence (DNA): TGTGCCAGCAGTGCAACCCAGTCTGGAAACACCATATATTTT. As protein: CASSATQSGNTIYF.